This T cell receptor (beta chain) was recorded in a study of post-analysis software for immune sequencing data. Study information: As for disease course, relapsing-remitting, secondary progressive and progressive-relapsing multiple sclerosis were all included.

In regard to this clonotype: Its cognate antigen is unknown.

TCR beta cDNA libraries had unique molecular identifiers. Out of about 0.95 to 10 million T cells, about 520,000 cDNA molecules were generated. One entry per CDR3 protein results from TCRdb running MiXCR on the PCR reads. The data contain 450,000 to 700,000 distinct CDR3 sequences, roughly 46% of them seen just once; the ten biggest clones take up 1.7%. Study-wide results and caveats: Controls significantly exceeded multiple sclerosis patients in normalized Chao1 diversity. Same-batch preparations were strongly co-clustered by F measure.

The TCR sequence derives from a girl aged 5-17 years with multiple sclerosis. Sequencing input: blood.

The chain's CDR3 is CASSQDQAGVAGYTF. The CDR3 region has the DNA TGCGCCAGCAGCCAAGATCAGGCAGGGGTGGCGGGCTACACCTTC. The J gene is TRBJ1-2, the V gene TRBV4-1, with TRBD1 as a possible D gene (6 bases). V was cut by 0 bases and J by 8 bases, with 16 bases left in between. The CDR3 spans 15 residues. Germline CDR1 MGHRA, CDR2 YSYEKL.